This is a list of T cell receptor beta chains from one sample in a study of blood T cell repertoires in COVID-19. Sequencing used immunoSEQ multiplex PCR; TCRdb keeps in-frame clones, though not all of them. This sample has under 200,000 clones, with about 85% found just once. The sequenced material came from peripheral blood. The receptors were sampled from a woman over 75 with acute or convalescent COVID-19. Each CDR3 is given with its conserved first and last residue. A D gene is named only where the DNA matches it firmly. Clone size is not always given. Where it is, it says once, few, many or a class for expanded clones.

j_gene: TRBJ1-2
d_gene: .
abundance: .
v_gene: TRBV3-1/TRBV3-2
CDR3aa: CASSLRANYGYTF
CDR3nt: TGTGCCAGCAGCCTAAGAGCTAACTATGGCTACACCTTC

j_gene: TRBJ2-7
d_gene: TRBD2
abundance: .
v_gene: TRBV18
CDR3aa: CASSPLAGESEQYF
CDR3nt: TGTGCCAGCTCACCTTTAGCGGGAGAGAGCGAGCAGTACTTC

j_gene: TRBJ2-5
d_gene: .
abundance: .
v_gene: TRBV5-4
CDR3aa: CASSPQGFGEGTQYF
CDR3nt: TGTGCCAGCAGCCCCCAGGGTTTCGGAGAAGGGACCCAGTACTTC

j_gene: TRBJ1-6
d_gene: .
abundance: .
v_gene: TRBV3-1/TRBV3-2
CDR3aa: CASSDNPASPLHF
CDR3nt: TGTGCCAGCTCGGACAATCCAGCCTCACCCCTCCACTTT

j_gene: TRBJ2-2
d_gene: .
abundance: .
v_gene: TRBV7-2
CDR3aa: CARQENTGELFF
CDR3nt: TGTGCCCGACAGGAAAACACCGGGGAGCTGTTTTTT

j_gene: TRBJ2-7
d_gene: .
abundance: .
v_gene: TRBV6-5
CDR3aa: CASTRTGTYEQYF
CDR3nt: TGTGCCAGCACCAGGACTGGAACCTACGAGCAGTACTTC

j_gene: TRBJ2-1
d_gene: TRBD2
abundance: .
v_gene: TRBV2
CDR3aa: CATRTSGSVSYNEQFF
CDR3nt: TGTGCCACCCGGACTAGCGGGAGTGTCTCCTACAATGAGCAGTTCTTC

j_gene: TRBJ2-7
d_gene: TRBD1
abundance: once
v_gene: TRBV5-1
CDR3aa: CASSLAAGTGEVSYEQYF
CDR3nt: TGCGCCAGCAGCTTGGCCGCGGGGACAGGGGAGGTCTCCTACGAGCAGTACTTC

j_gene: TRBJ1-2
d_gene: TRBD1
abundance: .
v_gene: TRBV27
CDR3aa: CASRLEGDRGTAGYTF
CDR3nt: TGTGCCAGCAGGCTGGAGGGGGACAGGGGAACAGCGGGCTACACCTTC

j_gene: TRBJ2-1
d_gene: TRBD1
abundance: few
v_gene: TRBV5-1
CDR3aa: CASSLRTGGGYGEQFF
CDR3nt: TGCGCCAGCAGCTTGCGGACAGGGGGCGGGTACGGTGAGCAGTTCTTC

j_gene: TRBJ2-1
d_gene: .
abundance: .
v_gene: TRBV12-5
CDR3aa: CASGSLRGSLNEQFF
CDR3nt: TGTGCTAGTGGTTCATTGAGGGGGTCTTTAAATGAGCAGTTCTTC

j_gene: TRBJ2-4
d_gene: TRBD2
abundance: .
v_gene: TRBV25-1
CDR3aa: CASSEYGGVAKNIQYF
CDR3nt: TGTGCCAGCAGTGAATATGGGGGGGTAGCCAAAAACATTCAGTACTTC

j_gene: TRBJ2-7
d_gene: .
abundance: .
v_gene: TRBV18
CDR3aa: CASSPLGAGGYEQYF
CDR3nt: TGTGCCAGCTCACCACTTGGGGCAGGGGGGTACGAGCAGTACTTC

j_gene: TRBJ1-6
d_gene: .
abundance: once
v_gene: TRBV25-1
CDR3aa: CASSEGVRGSYNSPLHF
CDR3nt: TGTGCCAGCAGTGAGGGTGTGCGCGGGTCCTATAATTCACCCCTCCACTTT

j_gene: TRBJ1-1
d_gene: .
abundance: .
v_gene: TRBV6-2/TRBV6-3
CDR3aa: CASSAYRPRGTEAFF
CDR3nt: TGTGCCAGCAGTGCGTACAGGCCTCGCGGCACTGAAGCTTTCTTT

j_gene: TRBJ2-7
d_gene: .
abundance: .
v_gene: TRBV29-1
CDR3aa: CSVEESGSIDEQYF
CDR3nt: TGCAGCGTTGAAGAGAGCGGCAGTATCGACGAGCAGTACTTC